Here is one T cell receptor beta chain with its context. Antigen: not known. Deep sequencing aimed at 1 in 200,000 to 1 in 1 million T cells' resolution. Generated by immunoSEQ multiplex PCR, the TCRdb table keeps only in-frame clones and is missing some. The sample contains over 95,000 clones, 58% of which appear only once. The sample is drawn from a study of cytotoxic CD8 clonotypes in ibrutinib-treated CLL. Overall study: The patients, roughly ten relapsed/refractory and approximately 15 treatment-naive, included 17 who were IGHV unmutated.

The junction had 7 bases not matched to a gene; V was cut back by 6 bases and J by 2 bases. The CDR3 loop spans 14 amino acids. Per the germline V gene, CDR1 is SGHRS and CDR2 is YFSETQ. Study-level points and caveats: Age-matched healthy donor levels were exceeded by baseline clonality, which tracked circulating CD8+ T-cell counts.

This TCR was sampled from a human donor with chronic lymphocytic leukemia. Sequenced here: PBMCs, sampled after 24 months of ibrutinib treatment. The chain is built from TRBV5-1 and TRBJ1-2; TRBD1 matches 7 bases. The CDR3 loop reads CASKRDSLNYGYTF. The DNA for the CDR3 is TGCGCCAGCAAAAGGGACAGTTTAAACTATGGCTACACCTTC.